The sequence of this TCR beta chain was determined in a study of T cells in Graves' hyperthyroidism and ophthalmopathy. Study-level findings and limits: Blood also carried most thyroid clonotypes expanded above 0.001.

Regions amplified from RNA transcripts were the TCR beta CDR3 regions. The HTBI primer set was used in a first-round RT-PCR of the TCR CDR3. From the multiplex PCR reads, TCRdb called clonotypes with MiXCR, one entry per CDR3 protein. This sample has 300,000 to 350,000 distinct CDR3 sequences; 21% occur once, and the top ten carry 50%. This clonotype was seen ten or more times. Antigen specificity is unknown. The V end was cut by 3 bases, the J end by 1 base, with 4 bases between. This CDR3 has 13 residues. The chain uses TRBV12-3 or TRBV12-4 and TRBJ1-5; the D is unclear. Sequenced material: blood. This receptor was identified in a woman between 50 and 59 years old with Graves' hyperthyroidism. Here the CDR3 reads CASSFLSNQPQHF. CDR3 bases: TGTGCCAGCAGTTTCCTCAGCAATCAGCCCCAGCATTTT.